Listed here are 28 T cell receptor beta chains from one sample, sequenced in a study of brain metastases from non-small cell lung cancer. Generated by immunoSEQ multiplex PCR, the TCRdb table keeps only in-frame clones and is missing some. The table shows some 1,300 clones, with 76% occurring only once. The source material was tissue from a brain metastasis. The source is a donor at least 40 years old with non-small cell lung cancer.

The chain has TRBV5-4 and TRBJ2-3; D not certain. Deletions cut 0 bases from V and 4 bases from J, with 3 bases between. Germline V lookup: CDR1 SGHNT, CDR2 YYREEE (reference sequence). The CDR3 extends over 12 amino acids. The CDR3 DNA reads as TGTGCCAGCAGCTTGGCCTCAGATACGCAGTATTTT. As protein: CASSLASDTQYF.

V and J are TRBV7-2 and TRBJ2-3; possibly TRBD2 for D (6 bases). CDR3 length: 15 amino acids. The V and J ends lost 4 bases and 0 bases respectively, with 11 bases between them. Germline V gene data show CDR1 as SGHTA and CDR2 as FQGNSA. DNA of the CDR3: TGTGCCAGCAGCTCGGACTATATAAGCACAGATACGCAGTATTTT. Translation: CASSSDYISTDTQYF. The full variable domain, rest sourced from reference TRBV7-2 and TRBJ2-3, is GAGVSQSPSNKVTEKGKDVELRCDPISGHTALYWYRQSLGQGLEFLIYFQGNSAPDKSGLPSDRFSAERTGGSVSTLTIQRTQQEDSAVYLCASSSDYISTDTQYFGPGTRLTVL.

The CDR3: CASSGTAGGSNQPQHF. The CDR3 nucleotides read TGTGCCAGCAGCGGAACAGCAGGTGGGAGCAATCAGCCCCAGCATTTT. J is TRBJ1-5 and V is TRBV5-6, with D unclear. CDR1 SGHDT and CDR2 YYEEEE come from the germline V gene. There are 16 residues in the CDR3. Deletions cut 4 bases from V and 1 base from J, with 15 bases between. Full variable domain (missing parts from reference TRBV5-6 and TRBJ1-5): DAGVTQSPTHLIKTRGQQVTLRCSPKSGHDTVSWYQQALGQGPQFIFQYYEEEERQRGNFPDRFSGHQFPNYSSELNVNALLLGDSALYLCASSGTAGGSNQPQHFGDGTRLSIL.

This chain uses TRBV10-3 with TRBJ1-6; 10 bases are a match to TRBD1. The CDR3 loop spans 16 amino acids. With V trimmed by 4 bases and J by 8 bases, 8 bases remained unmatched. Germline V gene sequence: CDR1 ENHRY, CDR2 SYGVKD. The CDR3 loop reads CAISANRDRGDSPLHF. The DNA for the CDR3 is TGTGCCATCAGTGCAAACCGGGACAGGGGTGATTCACCCCTCCACTTT.

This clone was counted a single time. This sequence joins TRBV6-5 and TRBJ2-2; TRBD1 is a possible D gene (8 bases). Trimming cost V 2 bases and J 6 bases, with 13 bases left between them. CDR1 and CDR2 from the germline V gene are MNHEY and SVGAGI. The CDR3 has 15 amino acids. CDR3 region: CASSYQTGGAGELFF. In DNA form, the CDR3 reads TGTGCCAGCAGTTACCAAACAGGGGGGGCCGGGGAGCTGTTTTTT.

The CDR3 DNA reads TGTGCCAGCAGCCAATCGAGACAGCCCCAAGAGACCCAGTACTTC. It yields the protein CASSQSRQPQETQYF. The chain is built from TRBV16 and TRBJ2-5, with a possible D match to TRBD1 (5 bases). The CDR3 has 15 residues. Trimming took off 0 bases at V and 1 base at J, with 9 bases between the two ends. The germline V gene encodes CDR1 KGHSY and CDR2 FQNENV. The variable domain in full, completed from reference TRBV16 and TRBJ2-5, reads GEEVAQTPKHLVRGEGQKAKLYCAPIKGHSYVFWYQQVLKNEFKFLISFQNENVFDETGMPKERFSAKCLPNSPCSLEIQATKLEDSAVYFCASSQSRQPQETQYFGPGTRLLVL.

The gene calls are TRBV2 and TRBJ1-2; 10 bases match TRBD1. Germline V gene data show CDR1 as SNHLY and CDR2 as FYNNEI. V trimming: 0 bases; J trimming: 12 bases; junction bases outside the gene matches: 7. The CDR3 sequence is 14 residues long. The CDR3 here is CASSEALGQGVDTF. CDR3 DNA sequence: TGTGCCAGCAGTGAAGCGCTTGGACAGGGGGTAGACACCTTC.

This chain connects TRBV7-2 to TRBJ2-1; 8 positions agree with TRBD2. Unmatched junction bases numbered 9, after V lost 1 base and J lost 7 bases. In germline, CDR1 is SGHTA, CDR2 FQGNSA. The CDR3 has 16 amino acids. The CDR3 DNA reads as TGTGCCAGCAGCTTAGGGGTTCGGGGGGGCCAGAATGAGCAGTTCTTC. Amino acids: CASSLGVRGGQNEQFF.

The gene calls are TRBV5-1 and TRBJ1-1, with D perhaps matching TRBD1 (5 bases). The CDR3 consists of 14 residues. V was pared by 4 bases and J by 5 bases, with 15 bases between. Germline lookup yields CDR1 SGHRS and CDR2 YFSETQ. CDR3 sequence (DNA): TGCGCCAGCAGCGCTAGACAGAGAGGAACTGAAGCTTTCTTT. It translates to CASSARQRGTEAFF.

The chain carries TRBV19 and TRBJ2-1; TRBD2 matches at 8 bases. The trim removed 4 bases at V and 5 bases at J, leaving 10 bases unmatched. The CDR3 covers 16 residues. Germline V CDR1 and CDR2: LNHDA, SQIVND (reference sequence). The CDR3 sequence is CASSTPTGGWNNEQFF. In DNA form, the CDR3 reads TGTGCCAGTAGTACCCCAACGGGGGGGTGGAACAATGAGCAGTTCTTC. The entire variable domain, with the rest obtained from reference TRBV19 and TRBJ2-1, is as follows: DGGITQSPKYLFRKEGQNVTLSCEQNLNHDAMYWYRQDPGQGLRLIYYSQIVNDFQKGDIAEGYSVSREKKESFPLTVTSAQKNPTAFYLCASSTPTGGWNNEQFFGPGTRLTVL.

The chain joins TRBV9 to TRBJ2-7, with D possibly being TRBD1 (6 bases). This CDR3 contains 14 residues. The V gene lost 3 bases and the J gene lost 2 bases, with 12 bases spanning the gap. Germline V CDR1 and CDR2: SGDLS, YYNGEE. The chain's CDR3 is CASSEQGQAYEQYF. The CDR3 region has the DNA TGTGCCAGCAGCGAGCAGGGGCAAGCCTACGAGCAGTACTTC.

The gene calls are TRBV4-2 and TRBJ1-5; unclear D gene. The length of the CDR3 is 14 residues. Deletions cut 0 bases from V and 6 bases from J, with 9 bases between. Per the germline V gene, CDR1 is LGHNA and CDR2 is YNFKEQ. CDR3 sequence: CASSQDTEGQPQHF. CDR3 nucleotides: TGTGCCAGCAGCCAAGATACAGAGGGTCAGCCCCAGCATTTT.

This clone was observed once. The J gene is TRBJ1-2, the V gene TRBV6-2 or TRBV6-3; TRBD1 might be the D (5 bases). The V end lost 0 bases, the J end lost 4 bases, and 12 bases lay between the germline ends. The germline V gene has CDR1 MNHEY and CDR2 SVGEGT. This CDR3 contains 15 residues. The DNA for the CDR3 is TGTGCCAGCAGTTACTCGAGCGACAGTTTCTATGGCTACACCTTC. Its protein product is CASSYSSDSFYGYTF.

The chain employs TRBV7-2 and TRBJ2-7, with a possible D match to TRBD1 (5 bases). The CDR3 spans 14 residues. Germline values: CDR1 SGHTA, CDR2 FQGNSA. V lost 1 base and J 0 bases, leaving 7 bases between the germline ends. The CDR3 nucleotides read TGTGCCAGCAGCTTAGGGGGCGGCTCCTACGAGCAGTACTTC. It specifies CASSLGGGSYEQYF.

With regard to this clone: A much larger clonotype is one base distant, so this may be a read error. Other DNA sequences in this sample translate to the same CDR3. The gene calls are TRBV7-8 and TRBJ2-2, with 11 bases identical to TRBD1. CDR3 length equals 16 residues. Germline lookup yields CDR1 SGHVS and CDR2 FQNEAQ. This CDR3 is CASSRDRGVWYGELFF. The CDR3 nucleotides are TGTGCCAGCAGCAGGGACAGGGGGGTCTGGTACGGGGAGCTATTTTTT. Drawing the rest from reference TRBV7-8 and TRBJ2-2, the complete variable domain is GAGVSQSPRYKVAKRGQDVALRCDPISGHVSLFWYQQALGQGPEFLTYFQNEAQLDKSGLPSDRFFAERPEGSVSTLKIQRTQQEDSAVYLCASSRDRGVWYGELFFGEGSRLTVL.

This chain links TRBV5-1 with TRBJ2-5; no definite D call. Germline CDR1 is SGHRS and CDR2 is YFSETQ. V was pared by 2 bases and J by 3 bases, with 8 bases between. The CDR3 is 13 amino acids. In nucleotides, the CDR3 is TGCGCCAGCAGCTTCCACCAGAAAGAGACCCAGTACTTC. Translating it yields CASSFHQKETQYF. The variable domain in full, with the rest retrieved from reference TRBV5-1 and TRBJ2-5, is KAGVTQTPRYLIKTRGQQVTLSCSPISGHRSVSWYQQTPGQGLQFLFEYFSETQRNKGNFPGRFSGRQFSNSRSEMNVSTLELGDSALYLCASSFHQKETQYFGPGTRLLVL.

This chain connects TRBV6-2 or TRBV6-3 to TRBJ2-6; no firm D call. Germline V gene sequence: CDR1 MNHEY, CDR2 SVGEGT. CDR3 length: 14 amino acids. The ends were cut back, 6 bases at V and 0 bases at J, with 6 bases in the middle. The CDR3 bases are TGTGCCAGCAGCCCTCACTCTGGGGCCAACGTCCTGACTTTC. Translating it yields CASSPHSGANVLTF.

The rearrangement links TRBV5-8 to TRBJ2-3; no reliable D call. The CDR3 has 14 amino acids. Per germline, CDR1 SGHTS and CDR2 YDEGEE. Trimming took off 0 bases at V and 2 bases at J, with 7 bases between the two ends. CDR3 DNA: TGTGCCAGCAGCTTGGAACCCTTCACAGATACGCAGTATTTT. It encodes CASSLEPFTDTQYF.

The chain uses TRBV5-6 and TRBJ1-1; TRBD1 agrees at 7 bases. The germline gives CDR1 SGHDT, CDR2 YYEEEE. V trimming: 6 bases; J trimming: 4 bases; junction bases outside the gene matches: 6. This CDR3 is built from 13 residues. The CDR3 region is CASTSPGGTEAFF. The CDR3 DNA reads TGTGCCAGCACCTCCCCAGGGGGCACTGAAGCTTTCTTT.

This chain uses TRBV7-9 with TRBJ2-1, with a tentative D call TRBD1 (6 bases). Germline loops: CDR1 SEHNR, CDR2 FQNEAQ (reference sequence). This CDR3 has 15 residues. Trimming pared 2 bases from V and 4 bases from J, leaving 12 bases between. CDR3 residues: CASSLTQGFYNEQFF. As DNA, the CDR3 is TGTGCCAGCAGCTTAACACAGGGATTTTACAATGAGCAGTTCTTC.

The CDR3 DNA sequence: TGTGCCAGTAACCAAAGGGAGGGGGCGTGGGAGCAGTACTTC. Translated: CASNQREGAWEQYF. The V and J genes are TRBV19 and TRBJ2-7; D might be TRBD1 or TRBD2, each matching 7 bases. The CDR3 loop spans 14 amino acids. Trimming removed 7 bases from V and 7 bases from J, with 20 bases in between. Germline-derived CDR1 and CDR2 are LNHDA and SQIVND (reference sequence). Together with reference TRBV19 and TRBJ2-7, the CDR3 gives the full variable domain: DGGITQSPKYLFRKEGQNVTLSCEQNLNHDAMYWYRQDPGQGLRLIYYSQIVNDFQKGDIAEGYSVSREKKESFPLTVTSAQKNPTAFYLCASNQREGAWEQYFGPGTRLTVT.

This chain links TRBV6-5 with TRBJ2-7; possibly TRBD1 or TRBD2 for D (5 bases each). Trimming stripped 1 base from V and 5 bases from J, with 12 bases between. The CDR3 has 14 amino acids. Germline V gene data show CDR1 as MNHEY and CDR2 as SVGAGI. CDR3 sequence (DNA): TGTGCCAGCAGTTACTGGGCAGGGAGCAACGAGCAGTACTTC. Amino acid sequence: CASSYWAGSNEQYF.

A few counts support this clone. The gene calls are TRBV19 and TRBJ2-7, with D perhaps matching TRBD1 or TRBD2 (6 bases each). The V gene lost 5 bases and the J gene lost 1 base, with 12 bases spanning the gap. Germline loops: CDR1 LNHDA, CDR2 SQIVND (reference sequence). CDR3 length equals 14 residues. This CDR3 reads CASSGWGASYEQYF. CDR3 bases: TGTGCCAGTAGTGGCTGGGGGGCGTCCTACGAGCAGTACTTC.

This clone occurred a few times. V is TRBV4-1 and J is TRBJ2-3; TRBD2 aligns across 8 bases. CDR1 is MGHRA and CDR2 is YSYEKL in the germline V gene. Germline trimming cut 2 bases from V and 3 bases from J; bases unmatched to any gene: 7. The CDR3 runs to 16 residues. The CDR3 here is CASSQPGLGVTDTQYF. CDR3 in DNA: TGCGCCAGCAGCCAACCGGGACTAGGGGTAACAGATACGCAGTATTTT.

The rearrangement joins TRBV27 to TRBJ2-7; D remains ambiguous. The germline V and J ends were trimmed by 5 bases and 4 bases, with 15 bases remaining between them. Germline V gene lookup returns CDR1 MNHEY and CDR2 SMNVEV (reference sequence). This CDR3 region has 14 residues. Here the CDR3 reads CASSPRRTEYEQYF. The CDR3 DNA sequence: TGTGCCAGCAGTCCCCGGCGGACCGAGTACGAGCAGTACTTC.

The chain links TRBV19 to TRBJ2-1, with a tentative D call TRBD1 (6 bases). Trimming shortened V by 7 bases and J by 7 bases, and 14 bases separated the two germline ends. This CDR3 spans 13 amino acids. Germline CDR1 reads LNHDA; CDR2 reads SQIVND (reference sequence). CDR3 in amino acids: CASTQTGWNEQFF. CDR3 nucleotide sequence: TGTGCCAGTACCCAAACAGGGTGGAATGAGCAGTTCTTC.

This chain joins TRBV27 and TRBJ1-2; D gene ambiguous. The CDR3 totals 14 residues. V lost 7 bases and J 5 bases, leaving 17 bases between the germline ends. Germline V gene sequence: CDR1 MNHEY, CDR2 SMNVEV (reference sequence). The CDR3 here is CASKYARGGYGYTF. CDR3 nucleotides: TGTGCCAGCAAATATGCCCGGGGAGGGTATGGCTACACCTTC.

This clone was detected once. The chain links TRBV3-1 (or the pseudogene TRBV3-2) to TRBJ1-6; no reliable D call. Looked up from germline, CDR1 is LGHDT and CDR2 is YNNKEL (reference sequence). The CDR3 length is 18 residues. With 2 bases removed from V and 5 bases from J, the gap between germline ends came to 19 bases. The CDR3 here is CASSQSYPFIHHNSPLHF. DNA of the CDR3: TGTGCCAGCAGCCAAAGCTATCCTTTCATACATCATAATTCACCCCTCCACTTT.